The source of this T cell receptor beta chain is a study of cytomegalovirus exposure and HLA in healthy donors. The wider study: From about 180 million T cells, an earlier analysis saw under 140 million unique TCR beta sequences. Whole-study findings and limits: Near-uniform donor sequencing depth was presumed by presence/absence analyses.

CDR1 and CDR2 from the germline V gene are KGHSH and LQKENI. V was clipped by 0 bases and J by 6 bases, with 14 bases between them. The CDR3 spans 15 residues. It was with 60 Vbeta and 13 Jbeta primers that the PCR ran. Using immunoSEQ multiplex PCR, the repertoire was profiled, and TCRdb retains in-frame clones only, with some absent. The sample carries approximately 100,000 clones, 50% to 75% recorded once. Note on this clone: Its antigen is still unknown.

Everyone who donated was a healthy bone marrow donor. The source of this sequence is a young man in good health and CMV-seronegative. V and J are TRBV18 and TRBJ1-2; perhaps TRBD1 as D (5 bases). The specimen was PBMCs. The CDR3 DNA reads as TGTGCCAGCTCACCACCGGCTTTGGGGCGGAATGGCTACACCTTC. Encoded protein: CASSPPALGRNGYTF. The variable domain in full, with the rest retrieved from reference TRBV18 and TRBJ1-2, is NAGVMQNPRHLVRRRGQEARLRCSPMKGHSHVYWYRQLPEEGLKFMVYLQKENIIDESGMPKERFSAEFPKEGPSILRIQQVVRGDSAAYFCASSPPALGRNGYTFGSGTRLTVV.